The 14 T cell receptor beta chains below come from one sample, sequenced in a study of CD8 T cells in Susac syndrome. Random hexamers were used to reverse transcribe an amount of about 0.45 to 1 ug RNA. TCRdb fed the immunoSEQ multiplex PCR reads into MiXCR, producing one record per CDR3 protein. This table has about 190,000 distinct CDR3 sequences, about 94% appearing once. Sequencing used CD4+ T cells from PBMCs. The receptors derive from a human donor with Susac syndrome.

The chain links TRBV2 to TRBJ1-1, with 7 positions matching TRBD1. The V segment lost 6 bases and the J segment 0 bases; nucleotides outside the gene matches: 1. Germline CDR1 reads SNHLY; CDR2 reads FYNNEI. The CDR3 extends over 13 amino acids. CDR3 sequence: CASRQGMNTEAFF. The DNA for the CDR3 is TGTGCCAGCAGACAGGGGATGAACACTGAAGCTTTCTTT.

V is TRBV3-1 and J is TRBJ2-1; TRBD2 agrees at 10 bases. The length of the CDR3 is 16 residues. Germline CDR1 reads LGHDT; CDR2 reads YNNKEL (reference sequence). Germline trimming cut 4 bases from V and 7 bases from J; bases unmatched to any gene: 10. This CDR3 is CASSPRTSGDVNEQFF. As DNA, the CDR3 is TGTGCCAGCAGCCCCCGGACTAGCGGTGACGTAAATGAGCAGTTCTTC.

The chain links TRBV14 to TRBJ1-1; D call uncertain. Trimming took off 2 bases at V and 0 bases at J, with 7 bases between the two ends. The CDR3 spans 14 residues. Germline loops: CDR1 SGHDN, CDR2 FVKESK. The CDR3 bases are TGTGCCAGCAGCCAAAACATTATGAACACTGAAGCTTTCTTT. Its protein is CASSQNIMNTEAFF.

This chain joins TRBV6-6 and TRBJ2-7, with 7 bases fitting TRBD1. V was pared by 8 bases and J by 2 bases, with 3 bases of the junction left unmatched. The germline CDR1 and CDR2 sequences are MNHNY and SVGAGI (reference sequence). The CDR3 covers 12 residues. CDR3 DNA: TGTGCCAGCGGGGGACAGCCCTACGAGCAGTACTTC. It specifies CASGGQPYEQYF.

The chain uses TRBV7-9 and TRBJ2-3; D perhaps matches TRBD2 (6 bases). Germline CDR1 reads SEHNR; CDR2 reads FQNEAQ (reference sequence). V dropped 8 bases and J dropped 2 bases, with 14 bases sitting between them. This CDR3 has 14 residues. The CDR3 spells CASYRAGTTDTQYF. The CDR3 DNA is TGTGCCAGCTACCGGGCGGGGACCACAGATACGCAGTATTTT.

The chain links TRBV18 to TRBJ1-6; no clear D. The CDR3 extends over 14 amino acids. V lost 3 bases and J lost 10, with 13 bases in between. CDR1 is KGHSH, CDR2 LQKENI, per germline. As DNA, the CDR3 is TGTGCCAGCTCACCCGAGAGGGCGAGGTCACCCCTCCACTTT. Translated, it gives CASSPERARSPLHF.

DNA for the CDR3: TGTGCCAGCAGGGATATACAGGGTGGAAACTATGGCTACACCTTC. Its protein is CASRDIQGGNYGYTF. V gene TRBV6-5 combines with J gene TRBJ1-2; D might be TRBD1 (6 bases). V was cut by 6 bases and J by 2 bases, with 16 bases left in between. Germline lookup yields CDR1 MNHEY and CDR2 SVGAGI. CDR3 size: 15 residues.

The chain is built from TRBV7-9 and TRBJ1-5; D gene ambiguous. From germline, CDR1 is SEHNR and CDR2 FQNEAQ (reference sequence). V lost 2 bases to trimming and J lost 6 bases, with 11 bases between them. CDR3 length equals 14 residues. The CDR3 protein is CASSLSPGSQPQHF. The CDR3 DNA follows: TGTGCCAGCAGCTTATCCCCCGGGTCTCAGCCCCAGCATTTT.

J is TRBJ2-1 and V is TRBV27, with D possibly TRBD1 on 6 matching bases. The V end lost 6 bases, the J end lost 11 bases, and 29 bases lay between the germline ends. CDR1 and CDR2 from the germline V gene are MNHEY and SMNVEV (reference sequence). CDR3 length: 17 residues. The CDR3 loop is CASSAPRTESPTMKQFF. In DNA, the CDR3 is TGTGCCAGCAGCGCACCCAGGACAGAATCCCCGACAATGAAGCAGTTCTTC.

CDR3 region: CAWSKGRSYGYTF. The CDR3 DNA is TGTGCCTGGAGTAAGGGCAGGTCCTATGGCTACACCTTC. The chain joins TRBV30 to TRBJ1-2; D is undetermined. Germline CDR1 and CDR2: GTSNPN and SVGIG (reference sequence). The CDR3 length is 13 residues. Trimming took 2 bases from V and 4 from J, leaving 11 bases between them.

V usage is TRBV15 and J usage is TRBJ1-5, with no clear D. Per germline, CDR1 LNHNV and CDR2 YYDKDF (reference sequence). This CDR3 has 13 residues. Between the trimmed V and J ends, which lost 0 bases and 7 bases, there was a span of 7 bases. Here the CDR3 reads CATSRDRAQPQHF. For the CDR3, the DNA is TGTGCCACCAGCAGAGATCGGGCCCAGCCCCAGCATTTT.

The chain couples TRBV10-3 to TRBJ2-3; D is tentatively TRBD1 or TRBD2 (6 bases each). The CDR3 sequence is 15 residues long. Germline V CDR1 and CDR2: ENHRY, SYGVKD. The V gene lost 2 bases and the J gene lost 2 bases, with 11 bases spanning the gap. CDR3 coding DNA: TGTGCCATCAGTGAGGTGGGGGGCGTCACAGATACGCAGTATTTT. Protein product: CAISEVGGVTDTQYF.

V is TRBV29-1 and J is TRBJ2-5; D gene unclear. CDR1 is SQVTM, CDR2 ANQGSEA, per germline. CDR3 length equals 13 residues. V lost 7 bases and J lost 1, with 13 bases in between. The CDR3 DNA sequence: TGCAGCGCCAGACTCGTTGGCCAAGAGACCCAGTACTTC. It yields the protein CSARLVGQETQYF.

As DNA, the CDR3 is TGTGCCAGCAGCTTGGCTAATAGCAATCAGCCCCAGCATTTT. Amino acids: CASSLANSNQPQHF. The V gene is TRBV7-9, the J gene TRBJ1-5, with no clear D. The V and J ends lost 3 bases and 0 bases respectively, with 6 bases between them. Germline V CDR1 and CDR2: SEHNR, FQNEAQ (reference sequence). This CDR3 region has 14 residues.